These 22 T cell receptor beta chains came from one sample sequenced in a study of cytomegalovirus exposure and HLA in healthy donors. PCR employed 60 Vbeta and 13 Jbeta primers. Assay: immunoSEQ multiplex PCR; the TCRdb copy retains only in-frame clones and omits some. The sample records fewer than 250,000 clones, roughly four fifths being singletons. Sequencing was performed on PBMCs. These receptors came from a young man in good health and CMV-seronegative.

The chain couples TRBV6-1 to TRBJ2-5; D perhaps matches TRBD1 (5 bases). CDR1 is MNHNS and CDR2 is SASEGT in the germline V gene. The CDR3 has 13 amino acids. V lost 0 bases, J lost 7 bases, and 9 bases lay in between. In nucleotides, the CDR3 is TGTGCCAGCAGTGAAGCTTCAAGGGGGACCCAGTACTTC. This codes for CASSEASRGTQYF.

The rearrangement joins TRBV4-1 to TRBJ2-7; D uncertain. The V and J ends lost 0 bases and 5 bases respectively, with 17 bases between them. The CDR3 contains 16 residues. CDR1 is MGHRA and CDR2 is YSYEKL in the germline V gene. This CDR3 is CASSQEPFRGPNEQYF. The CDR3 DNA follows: TGCGCCAGCAGCCAAGAGCCGTTTCGAGGCCCCAACGAGCAGTACTTC.

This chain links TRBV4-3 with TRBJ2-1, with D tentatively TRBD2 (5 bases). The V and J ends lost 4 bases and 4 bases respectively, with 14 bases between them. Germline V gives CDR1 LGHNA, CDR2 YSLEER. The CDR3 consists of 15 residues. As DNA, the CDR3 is TGCGCCAGCAGCCCCCAAGGAGGAACTTACAATGAGCAGTTCTTC. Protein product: CASSPQGGTYNEQFF.

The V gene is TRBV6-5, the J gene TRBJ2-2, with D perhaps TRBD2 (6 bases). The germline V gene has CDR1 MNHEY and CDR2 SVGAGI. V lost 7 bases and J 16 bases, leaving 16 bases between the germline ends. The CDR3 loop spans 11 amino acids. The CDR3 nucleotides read TGTGCCAGCACTGCGGGGACTCATTCGTTTTTT. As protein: CASTAGTHSFF.

The CDR3 spells CASSIGGKGQPQHF. As DNA, the CDR3 is TGTGCCAGTAGTATTGGAGGGAAGGGGCAGCCCCAGCATTTT. V is TRBV19 and J is TRBJ1-5; a possible D gene is TRBD1 (5 bases). CDR3 length: 14 amino acids. V was clipped by 3 bases and J by 7 bases, with 13 bases between them. Germline CDR1 LNHDA, CDR2 SQIVND (reference sequence).

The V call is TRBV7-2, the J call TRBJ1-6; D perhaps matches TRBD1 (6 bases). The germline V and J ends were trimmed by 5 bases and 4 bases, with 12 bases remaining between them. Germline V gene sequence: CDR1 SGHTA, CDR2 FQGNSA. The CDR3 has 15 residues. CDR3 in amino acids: CASSITTGYNSPLHF. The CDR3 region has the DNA TGTGCCAGCAGCATTACGACAGGTTATAATTCACCCCTCCACTTT.

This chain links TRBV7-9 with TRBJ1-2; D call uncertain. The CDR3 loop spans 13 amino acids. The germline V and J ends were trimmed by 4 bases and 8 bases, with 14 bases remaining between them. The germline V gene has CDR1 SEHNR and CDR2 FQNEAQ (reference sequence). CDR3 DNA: TGTGCCAGCAGCTCTCCGTTGATGAGGGGCTACACCTTC. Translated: CASSSPLMRGYTF.

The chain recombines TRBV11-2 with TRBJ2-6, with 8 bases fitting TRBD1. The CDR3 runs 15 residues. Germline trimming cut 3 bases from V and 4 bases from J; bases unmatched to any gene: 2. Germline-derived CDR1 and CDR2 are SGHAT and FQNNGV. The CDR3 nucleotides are TGTGCCAGCAGCTTGACAGGGGCCGGGGCCAACGTCCTGACTTTC. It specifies CASSLTGAGANVLTF.

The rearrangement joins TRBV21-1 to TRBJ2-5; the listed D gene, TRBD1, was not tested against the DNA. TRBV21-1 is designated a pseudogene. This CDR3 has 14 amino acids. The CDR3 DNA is TGTGCCAGCGGGGGACAGGGTTTCGCAGAGACCCAGTACTTC. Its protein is CASGGQGFAETQYF.

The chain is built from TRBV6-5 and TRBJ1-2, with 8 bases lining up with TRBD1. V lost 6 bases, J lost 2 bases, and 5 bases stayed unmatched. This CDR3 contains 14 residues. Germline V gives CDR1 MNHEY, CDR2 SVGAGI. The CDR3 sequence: CASRDRGVNYGYTF. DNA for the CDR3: TGTGCCAGCAGAGACAGGGGCGTGAACTATGGCTACACCTTC.

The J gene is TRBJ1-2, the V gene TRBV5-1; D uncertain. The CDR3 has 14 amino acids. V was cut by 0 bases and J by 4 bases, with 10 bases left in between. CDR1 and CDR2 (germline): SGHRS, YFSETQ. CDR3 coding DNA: TGCGCCAGCAGCTTGGATGGAGAGATCTATGGCTACACCTTC. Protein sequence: CASSLDGEIYGYTF.

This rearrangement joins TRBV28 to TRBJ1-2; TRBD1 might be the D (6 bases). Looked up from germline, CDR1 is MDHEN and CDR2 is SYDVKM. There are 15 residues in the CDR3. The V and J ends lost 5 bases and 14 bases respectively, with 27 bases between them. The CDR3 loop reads CASSHSDRRSSLGTF. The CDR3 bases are TGTGCCAGCAGTCACTCAGACAGGCGATCATCATTGGGTACCTTC.

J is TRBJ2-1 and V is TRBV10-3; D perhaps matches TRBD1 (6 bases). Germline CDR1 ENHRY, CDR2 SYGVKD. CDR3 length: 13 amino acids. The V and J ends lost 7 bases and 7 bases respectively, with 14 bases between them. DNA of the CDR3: TGTGCCATCACCAGGACAGCAGGAAATGAGCAGTTCTTC. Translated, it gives CAITRTAGNEQFF.

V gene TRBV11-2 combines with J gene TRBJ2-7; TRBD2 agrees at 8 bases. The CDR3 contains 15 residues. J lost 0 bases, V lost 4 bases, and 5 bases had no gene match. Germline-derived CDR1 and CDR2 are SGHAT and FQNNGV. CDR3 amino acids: CASSYSGGSSYEQYF. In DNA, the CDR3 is TGTGCCAGCAGCTACAGCGGGGGCAGCTCCTACGAGCAGTACTTC.

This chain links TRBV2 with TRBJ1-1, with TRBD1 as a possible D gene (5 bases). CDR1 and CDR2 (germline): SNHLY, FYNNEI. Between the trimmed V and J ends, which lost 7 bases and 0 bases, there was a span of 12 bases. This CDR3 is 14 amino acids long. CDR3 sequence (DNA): TGTGCCAGCACTTCAGGGCAGATGAACACTGAAGCTTTCTTT. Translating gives CASTSGQMNTEAFF.

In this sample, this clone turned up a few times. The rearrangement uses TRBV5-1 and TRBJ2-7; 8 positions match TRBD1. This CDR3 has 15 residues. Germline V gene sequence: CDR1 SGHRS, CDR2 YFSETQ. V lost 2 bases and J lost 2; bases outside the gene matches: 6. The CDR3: CASSLPRDRPYEQYF. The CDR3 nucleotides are TGCGCCAGCAGCTTACCCCGGGACAGGCCCTACGAGCAGTACTTC.

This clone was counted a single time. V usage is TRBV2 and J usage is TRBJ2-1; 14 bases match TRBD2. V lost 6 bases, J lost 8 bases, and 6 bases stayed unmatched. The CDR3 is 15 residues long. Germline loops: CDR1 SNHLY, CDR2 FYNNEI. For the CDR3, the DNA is TGTGCCAGCAGCCACGGGACTAGCGGGAGCTATGAGCAGTTCTTC. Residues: CASSHGTSGSYEQFF.

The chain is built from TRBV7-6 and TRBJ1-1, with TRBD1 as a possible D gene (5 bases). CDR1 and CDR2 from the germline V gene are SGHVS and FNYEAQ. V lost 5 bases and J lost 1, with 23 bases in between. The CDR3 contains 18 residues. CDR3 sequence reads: CASSPGSLGPGGNTEAFF. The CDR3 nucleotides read TGTGCCAGCAGCCCAGGGTCTCTCGGACCGGGAGGGAACACTGAAGCTTTCTTT.

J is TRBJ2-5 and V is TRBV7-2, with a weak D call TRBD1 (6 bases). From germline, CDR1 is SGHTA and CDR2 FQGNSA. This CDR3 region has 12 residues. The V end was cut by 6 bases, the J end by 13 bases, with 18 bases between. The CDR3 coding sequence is TGTGCCAGCAGTCCAGACGGGACAAAGGGGTACTTC. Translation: CASSPDGTKGYF. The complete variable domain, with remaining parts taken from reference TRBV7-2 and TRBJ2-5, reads GAGVSQSPSNKVTEKGKDVELRCDPISGHTALYWYRQSLGQGLEFLIYFQGNSAPDKSGLPSDRFSAERTGGSVSTLTIQRTQQEDSAVYLCASSPDGTKGYFGPGTRLLVL.

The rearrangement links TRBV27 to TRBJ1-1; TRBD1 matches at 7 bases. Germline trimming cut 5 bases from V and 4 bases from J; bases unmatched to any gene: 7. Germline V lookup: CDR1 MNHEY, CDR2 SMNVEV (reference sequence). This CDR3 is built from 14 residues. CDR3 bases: TGTGCCAGCAGTAACCGGGACAGAACCACTGAAGCTTTCTTT. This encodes CASSNRDRTTEAFF.

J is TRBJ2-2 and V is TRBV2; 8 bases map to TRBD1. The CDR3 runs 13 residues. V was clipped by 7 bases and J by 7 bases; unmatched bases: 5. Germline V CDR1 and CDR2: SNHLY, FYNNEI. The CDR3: CASTIGQGGELFF. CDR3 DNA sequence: TGTGCCAGCACCATTGGACAGGGCGGGGAGCTGTTTTTT.

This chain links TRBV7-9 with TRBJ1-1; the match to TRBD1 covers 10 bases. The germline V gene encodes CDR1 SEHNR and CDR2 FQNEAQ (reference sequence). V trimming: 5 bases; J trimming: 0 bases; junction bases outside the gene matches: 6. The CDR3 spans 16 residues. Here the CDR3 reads CASSPRDRGMNTEAFF. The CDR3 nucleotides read TGTGCCAGCAGCCCAAGGGACAGGGGTATGAACACTGAAGCTTTCTTT. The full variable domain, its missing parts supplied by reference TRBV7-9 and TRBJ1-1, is DTGVSQNPRHKITKRGQNVTFRCDPISEHNRLYWYRQTLGQGPEFLTYFQNEAQLEKSRLLSDRFSAERPKGSFSTLEIQRTEQGDSAMYLCASSPRDRGMNTEAFFGQGTRLTVV.